One sample yielded the 17 T cell receptor beta chains listed below, sequenced in a study of cytomegalovirus exposure and HLA in healthy donors. 60 Vbeta and 13 Jbeta primers were used in PCR. TCRdb's copy holds only in-frame clones and misses some; the assay was immunoSEQ multiplex PCR. The sample shows 120,000 or so clones, about 78% of them seen only once. Sample: PBMCs. The receptors derive from a man aged 25-40 years in good health and CMV-seronegative.

CDR3: CASSQDIGGNSYEQYF. As DNA, the CDR3 is TGCGCCAGCAGCCAAGATATTGGGGGGAACTCCTACGAGCAGTACTTC. The chain couples TRBV4-3 to TRBJ2-7, with D maybe TRBD2 (6 bases). This CDR3 comprises 16 residues. The V gene lost 0 bases and the J gene lost 0 bases, with 12 bases spanning the gap. Germline CDR1 reads LGHNA; CDR2 reads YSLEER.

CDR3 DNA: TGTGCCAGCAGCCCGACAGGGGGCGCTTTGGATGGCTACACCTTC. It is translated as CASSPTGGALDGYTF. J is TRBJ1-2 and V is TRBV7-3, with 10 bases that match TRBD1. This CDR3 has 15 amino acids. CDR1 is SGHTA, CDR2 FQGTGA, per germline. The V gene end was trimmed by 5 bases and the J gene end by 6 bases; junction bases not matched to a gene: 9.

The chain joins TRBV14 to TRBJ2-3; D gene uncertain. V was shortened by 8 bases and J by 0 bases, with 9 bases between the two germline ends. This CDR3 has 13 residues. Germline-derived CDR1 and CDR2 are SGHDN and FVKESK. CDR3 in amino acids: CASGLSSTDTQYF. Written as DNA, the CDR3 is TGTGCCAGCGGCCTTTCTAGCACAGATACGCAGTATTTT.

CDR3: CASSWGFGTEKSYEQYF. The DNA of the CDR3 is TGCGCCAGCAGCTGGGGGTTCGGGACAGAGAAGTCCTACGAGCAGTACTTC. This rearrangement joins TRBV5-1 to TRBJ2-7, with 7 bases identical to TRBD1. Germline V CDR1 and CDR2: SGHRS, YFSETQ. V trimming: 3 bases; J trimming: 1 base; junction bases outside the gene matches: 13. The CDR3 sequence is 17 residues long. The variable domain in full, completed from reference TRBV5-1 and TRBJ2-7, reads KAGVTQTPRYLIKTRGQQVTLSCSPISGHRSVSWYQQTPGQGLQFLFEYFSETQRNKGNFPGRFSGRQFSNSRSEMNVSTLELGDSALYLCASSWGFGTEKSYEQYFGPGTRLTVT.

The chain has TRBV6-5 and TRBJ2-7; D is unresolved. CDR1 and CDR2 from the germline V gene are MNHEY and SVGAGI. The CDR3 is made up of 13 amino acids. The ends were cut back, 0 bases at V and 6 bases at J, with 9 bases in the middle. CDR3: CASSYSRASEQYF. For the CDR3, the DNA is TGTGCCAGCAGTTACTCTCGAGCGTCCGAGCAGTACTTC.

The chain couples TRBV30 to TRBJ1-6; 12 bases agree with TRBD1. With V trimmed by 4 bases and J by 10 bases, 5 bases remained unmatched. The CDR3 is 14 residues long. The germline V gene encodes CDR1 GTSNPN and CDR2 SVGIG (reference sequence). The DNA for the CDR3 is TGTGCCTGGAATGGGGACAGGGGGCTATCACCCCTCCACTTT. This sequence encodes CAWNGDRGLSPLHF.

The V call is TRBV5-6, the J call TRBJ2-7; 9 bases are a match to TRBD1. Trimming at V came to 4 bases and at J to 2 bases, leaving 10 bases not matched to a gene. CDR3 length: 16 amino acids. The germline V gene encodes CDR1 SGHDT and CDR2 YYEEEE. The CDR3 is CASSPGTGSVAYEQYF. CDR3 bases: TGTGCCAGCAGCCCCGGGACAGGGAGTGTGGCCTACGAGCAGTACTTC.

CDR3: CASSFQGLGEKLFF. Written as DNA, the CDR3 is TGTGCCAGCAGTTTCCAGGGTCTCGGTGAAAAACTGTTTTTT. This rearrangement joins TRBV27 to TRBJ1-4, with D perhaps matching TRBD1 (5 bases). V was trimmed by 3 bases and J by 7 bases, leaving 12 bases between them. The germline CDR1 and CDR2 sequences are MNHEY and SMNVEV (reference sequence). The CDR3 is made up of 14 amino acids. The full variable domain, with the rest looked up from reference TRBV27 and TRBJ1-4, is EAQVTQNPRYLITVTGKKLTVTCSQNMNHEYMSWYRQDPGLGLRQIYYSMNVEVTDKGDVPEGYKVSRKEKRNFPLILESPSPNQTSLYFCASSFQGLGEKLFFGSGTQLSVL.

The CDR3 is CASSLAGGGKKLFF. CDR3 coding DNA: TGTGCCAGCAGCTTAGCTGGCGGGGGTAAAAAACTGTTTTTT. The chain joins TRBV7-8 to TRBJ1-4; possible D gene TRBD1, 5 bases. Germline CDR1 SGHVS, CDR2 FQNEAQ. V lost 0 bases, J lost 9 bases, and 11 bases lay in between. This CDR3 has 14 amino acids. The whole variable domain, filled in from reference TRBV7-8 and TRBJ1-4, reads GAGVSQSPRYKVAKRGQDVALRCDPISGHVSLFWYQQALGQGPEFLTYFQNEAQLDKSGLPSDRFFAERPEGSVSTLKIQRTQQEDSAVYLCASSLAGGGKKLFFGSGTQLSVL.

This chain uses TRBV7-6 with TRBJ2-5; TRBD2 matches 7 bases. V gave up 3 bases and J gave up 7 bases; unmatched junction bases: 11. Per germline, CDR1 SGHVS and CDR2 FNYEAQ. There are 15 residues in the CDR3. CDR3 loop: CASSLGGVNEGTQYF. CDR3 nucleotides: TGTGCCAGCAGCTTGGGAGGGGTGAATGAGGGGACCCAGTACTTC.

The chain recombines TRBV6-6 with TRBJ1-2; weak D call: TRBD1 (5 bases). This CDR3 has 13 residues. Germline CDR1 is MNHNY and CDR2 is SVGAGI (reference sequence). The V end lost 6 bases, the J end lost 4 bases, and 12 bases lay between the germline ends. The CDR3 DNA reads as TGTGCCAGCAGCCGCGACAGCTCCTATGGCTACACCTTC. Translation: CASSRDSSYGYTF.

This clone showed up just once. V usage is TRBV4-1 and J usage is TRBJ1-2; tentative D call: TRBD1 (5 bases). Per the germline V gene, CDR1 is MGHRA and CDR2 is YSYEKL. Trimming pared 1 base from V and 8 bases from J, leaving 11 bases between. The CDR3 covers 13 residues. The CDR3 DNA is TGCGCCAGCAGCCAAGTGGGGGGAAGGGGCTACACCTTC. Encoded protein: CASSQVGGRGYTF.

This chain uses TRBV2 with TRBJ2-5, with a weak D call TRBD2 (6 bases). Trimming stripped 11 bases from V and 5 bases from J, with 18 bases between. In germline, CDR1 is SNHLY, CDR2 FYNNEI. This CDR3 has 13 residues. CDR3 region: CASLGFAGETQYF. CDR3 DNA sequence: TGTGCCTCTTTGGGGTTCGCGGGGGAGACCCAGTACTTC.

The chain carries TRBV7-9 and TRBJ2-5, with 10 bases matching TRBD2. V dropped 1 base and J dropped 2; count of bases not matched to a gene: 7. The CDR3 is 17 residues long. CDR1 and CDR2 (germline): SEHNR, FQNEAQ (reference sequence). The CDR3 sequence: CASSLGSSGGGQETQYF. In DNA form, the CDR3 reads TGTGCCAGCAGCTTAGGTTCTAGCGGGGGTGGACAAGAGACCCAGTACTTC.

V and J are TRBV7-2 and TRBJ1-2, with D possibly matching TRBD1 (5 bases). The V and J ends lost 1 base and 2 bases respectively, with 17 bases between them. CDR1 SGHTA and CDR2 FQGNSA come from the germline V gene. The CDR3 is 17 residues long. CDR3 sequence (DNA): TGTGCCAGCAGCTTAGGGGGGTCATGGGGGGGGAACTATGGCTACACCTTC. It specifies CASSLGGSWGGNYGYTF. Supplemented by reference TRBV7-2 and TRBJ1-2, the full variable domain reads GAGVSQSPSNKVTEKGKDVELRCDPISGHTALYWYRQSLGQGLEFLIYFQGNSAPDKSGLPSDRFSAERTGGSVSTLTIQRTQQEDSAVYLCASSLGGSWGGNYGYTFGSGTRLTVV.

The CDR3 here is CASSGLAGGLNTGELFF. The CDR3 DNA is TGTGCCAGCAGTGGGCTAGCGGGGGGGTTGAACACCGGGGAGCTGTTTTTT. The chain uses TRBV6-1 and TRBJ2-2, with 12 bases that match TRBD2. Trimming cost V 4 bases and J 1 base; bases outside gene matches: 4. This CDR3 comprises 17 residues. The germline V gene has CDR1 MNHNS and CDR2 SASEGT.

This clone has a handful of counts. The V gene is TRBV28, the J gene TRBJ1-6; D unclear. The CDR3 has 15 residues. The V end was cut by 11 bases, the J end by 1 base, with 15 bases between. Germline values: CDR1 MDHEN, CDR2 SYDVKM. The CDR3 protein is CAGTPAGSYNSPLHF. CDR3 nucleotide sequence: TGTGCCGGAACTCCAGCGGGATCCTATAATTCACCCCTCCACTTT.